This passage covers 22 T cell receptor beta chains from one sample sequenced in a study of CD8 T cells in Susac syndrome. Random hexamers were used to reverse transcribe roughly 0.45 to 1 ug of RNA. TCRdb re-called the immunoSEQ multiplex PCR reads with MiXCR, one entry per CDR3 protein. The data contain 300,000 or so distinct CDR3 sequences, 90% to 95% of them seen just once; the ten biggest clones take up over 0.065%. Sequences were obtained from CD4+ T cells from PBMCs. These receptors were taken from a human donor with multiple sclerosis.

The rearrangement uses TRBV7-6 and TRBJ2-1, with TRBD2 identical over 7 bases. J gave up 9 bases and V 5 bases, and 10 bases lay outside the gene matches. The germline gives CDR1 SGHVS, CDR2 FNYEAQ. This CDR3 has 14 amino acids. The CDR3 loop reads CASSPLAVESEQFF. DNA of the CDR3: TGTGCCAGCAGCCCCCTAGCGGTCGAGAGTGAGCAGTTCTTC.

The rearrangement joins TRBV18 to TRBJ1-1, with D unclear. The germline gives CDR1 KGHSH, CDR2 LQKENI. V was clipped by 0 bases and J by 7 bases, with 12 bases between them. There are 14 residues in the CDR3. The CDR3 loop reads CASSPPGFQVEAFF. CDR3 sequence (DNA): TGTGCCAGCTCACCACCGGGATTTCAGGTTGAAGCTTTCTTT.

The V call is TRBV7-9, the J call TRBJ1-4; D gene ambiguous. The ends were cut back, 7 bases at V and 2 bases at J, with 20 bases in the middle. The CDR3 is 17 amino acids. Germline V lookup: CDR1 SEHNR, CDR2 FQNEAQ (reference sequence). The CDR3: CASIPFGSPRTNEKLFF. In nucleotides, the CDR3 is TGTGCCAGCATCCCCTTTGGATCGCCAAGGACTAATGAAAAACTGTTTTTT.

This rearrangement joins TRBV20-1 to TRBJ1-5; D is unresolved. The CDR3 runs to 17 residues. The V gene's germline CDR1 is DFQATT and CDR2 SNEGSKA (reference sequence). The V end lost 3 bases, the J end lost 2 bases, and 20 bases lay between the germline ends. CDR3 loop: CSARLREGVAGNQPQHF. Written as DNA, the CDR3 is TGCAGTGCTAGGTTAAGGGAGGGAGTAGCTGGCAATCAGCCCCAGCATTTT.

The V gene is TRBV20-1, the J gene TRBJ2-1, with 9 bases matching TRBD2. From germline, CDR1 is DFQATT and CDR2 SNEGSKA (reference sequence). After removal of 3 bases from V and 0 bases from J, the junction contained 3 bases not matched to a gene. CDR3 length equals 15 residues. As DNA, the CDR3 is TGCAGTGCTAGTGTTAGCGGGAGCTCCTACAATGAGCAGTTCTTC. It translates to CSASVSGSSYNEQFF.

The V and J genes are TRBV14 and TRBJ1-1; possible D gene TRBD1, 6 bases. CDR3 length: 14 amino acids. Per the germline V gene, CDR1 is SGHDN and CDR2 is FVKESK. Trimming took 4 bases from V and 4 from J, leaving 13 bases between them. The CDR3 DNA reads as TGTGCCAGCAGCCCATGGACAGCGAGCACTGAAGCTTTCTTT. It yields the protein CASSPWTASTEAFF.

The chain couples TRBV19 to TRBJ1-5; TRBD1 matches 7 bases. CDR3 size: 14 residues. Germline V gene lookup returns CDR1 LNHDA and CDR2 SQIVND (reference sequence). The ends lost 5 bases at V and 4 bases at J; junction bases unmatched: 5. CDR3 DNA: TGTGCCAGTAGTTTGGGACAGCCGAATCAGCCCCAGCATTTT. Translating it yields CASSLGQPNQPQHF.

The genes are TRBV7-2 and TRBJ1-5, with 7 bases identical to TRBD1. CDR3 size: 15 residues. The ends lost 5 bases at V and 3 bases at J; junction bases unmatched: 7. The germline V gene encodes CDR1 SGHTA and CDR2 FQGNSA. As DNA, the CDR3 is TGTGCCAGCAGCCCTGGGACAGCGCCCAATCAGCCCCAGCATTTT. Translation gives CASSPGTAPNQPQHF. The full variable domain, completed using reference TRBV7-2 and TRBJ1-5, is GAGVSQSPSNKVTEKGKDVELRCDPISGHTALYWYRQSLGQGLEFLIYFQGNSAPDKSGLPSDRFSAERTGGSVSTLTIQRTQQEDSAVYLCASSPGTAPNQPQHFGDGTRLSIL.

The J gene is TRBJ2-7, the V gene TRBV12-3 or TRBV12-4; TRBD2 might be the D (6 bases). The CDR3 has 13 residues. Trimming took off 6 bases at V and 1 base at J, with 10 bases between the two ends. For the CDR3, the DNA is TGTGCCAGCAGCCGTAGCGGTTCCTACGAGCAGTACTTC. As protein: CASSRSGSYEQYF.

The CDR3 here is CARETRERNSPLHF. The DNA of the CDR3 is TGTGCCAGAGAGACGCGAGAAAGGAATTCACCCCTCCACTTT. This rearrangement joins TRBV2 to TRBJ1-6; D not certain. The CDR3 runs to 14 residues. Germline values: CDR1 SNHLY, CDR2 FYNNEI. Between the trimmed V and J ends, which lost 9 bases and 7 bases, there was a span of 16 bases.

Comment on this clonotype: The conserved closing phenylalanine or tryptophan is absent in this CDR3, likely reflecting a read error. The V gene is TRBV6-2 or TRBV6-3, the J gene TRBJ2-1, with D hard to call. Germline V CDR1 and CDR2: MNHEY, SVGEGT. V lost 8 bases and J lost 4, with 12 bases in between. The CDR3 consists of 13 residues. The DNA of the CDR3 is TGTGCCAGCGAAAGAGACGGTTACAATGAGCAGTTCCTC. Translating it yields CASERDGYNEQFL.

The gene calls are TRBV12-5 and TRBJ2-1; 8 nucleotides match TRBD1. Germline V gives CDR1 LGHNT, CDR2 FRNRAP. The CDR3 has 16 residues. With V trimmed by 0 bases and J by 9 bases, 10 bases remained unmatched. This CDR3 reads CASGLVPPTGGGEQFF. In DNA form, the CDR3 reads TGTGCTAGTGGTTTGGTCCCCCCTACAGGGGGTGGTGAGCAGTTCTTC.

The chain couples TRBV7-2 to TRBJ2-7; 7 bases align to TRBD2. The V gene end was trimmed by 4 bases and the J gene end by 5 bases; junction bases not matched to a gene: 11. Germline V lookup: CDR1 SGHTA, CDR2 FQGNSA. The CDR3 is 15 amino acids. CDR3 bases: TGTGCCAGCAGCTCTGGGGGGAGGGCCCCGGACGAGCAGTACTTC. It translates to CASSSGGRAPDEQYF.

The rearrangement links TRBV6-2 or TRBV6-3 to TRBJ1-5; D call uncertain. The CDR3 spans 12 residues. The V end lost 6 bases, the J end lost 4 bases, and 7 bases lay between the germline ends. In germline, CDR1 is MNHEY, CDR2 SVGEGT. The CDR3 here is CASRTANQPQHF. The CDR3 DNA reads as TGTGCCAGCAGGACGGCAAATCAGCCCCAGCATTTT.

For the CDR3, the DNA is TGTGCCAGCAGTCCCTCAGGGGCTGGGGATCAGCCCCAGCATTTT. Amino acid sequence: CASSPSGAGDQPQHF. The chain couples TRBV6-5 to TRBJ1-5; the D gene is possibly TRBD1 (6 bases). CDR1 and CDR2 from the germline V gene are MNHEY and SVGAGI. The CDR3 sequence is 15 residues long. V was cut by 5 bases and J by 5 bases, with 16 bases left in between.

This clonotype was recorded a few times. The chain's CDR3 is CASSQDWGRQYF. The CDR3 region has the DNA TGTGCCAGCAGCCAAGATTGGGGAAGGCAGTACTTC. The chain combines TRBV3-1 with TRBJ2-7, with D unresolved. The germline gives CDR1 LGHDT, CDR2 YNNKEL (reference sequence). This CDR3 has 12 amino acids. Between the trimmed V and J ends, which lost 0 bases and 9 bases, there was a span of 9 bases.

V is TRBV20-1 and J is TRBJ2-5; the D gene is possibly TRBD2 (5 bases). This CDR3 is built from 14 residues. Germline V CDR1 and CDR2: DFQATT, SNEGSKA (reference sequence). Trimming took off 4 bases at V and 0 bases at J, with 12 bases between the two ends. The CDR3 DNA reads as TGCAGTGCTATGCGTTTGCGGGACCAAGAGACCCAGTACTTC. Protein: CSAMRLRDQETQYF.

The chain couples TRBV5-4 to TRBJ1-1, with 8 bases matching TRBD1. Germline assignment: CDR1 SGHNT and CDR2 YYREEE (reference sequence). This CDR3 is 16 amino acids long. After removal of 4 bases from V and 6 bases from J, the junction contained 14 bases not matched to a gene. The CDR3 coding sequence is TGTGCCAGCAGCAAAGGACAGGGCCCTAGGTGGCCTGAAGCTTTCTTT. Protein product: CASSKGQGPRWPEAFF.

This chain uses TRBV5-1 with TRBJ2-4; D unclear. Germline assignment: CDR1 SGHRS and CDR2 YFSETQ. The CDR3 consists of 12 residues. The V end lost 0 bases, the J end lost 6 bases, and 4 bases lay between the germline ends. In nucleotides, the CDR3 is TGCGCCAGCAGCTTGGGTGGAAACATTCAGTACTTC. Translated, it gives CASSLGGNIQYF.

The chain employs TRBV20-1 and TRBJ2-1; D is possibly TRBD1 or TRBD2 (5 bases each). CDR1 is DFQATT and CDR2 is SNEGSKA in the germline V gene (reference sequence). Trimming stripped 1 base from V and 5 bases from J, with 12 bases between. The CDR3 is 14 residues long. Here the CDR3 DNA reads TGCAGTGCTAGAGTGTGGGGGAAGGACAATGAGCAGTTCTTC. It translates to CSARVWGKDNEQFF.

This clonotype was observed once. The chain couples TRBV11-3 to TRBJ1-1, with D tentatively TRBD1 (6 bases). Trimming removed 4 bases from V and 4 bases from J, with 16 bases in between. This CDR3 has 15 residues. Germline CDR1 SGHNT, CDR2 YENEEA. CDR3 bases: TGTGCCAGCAGCTCCCAAAATGGAGGGGGCACTGAAGCTTTCTTT. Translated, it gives CASSSQNGGGTEAFF.

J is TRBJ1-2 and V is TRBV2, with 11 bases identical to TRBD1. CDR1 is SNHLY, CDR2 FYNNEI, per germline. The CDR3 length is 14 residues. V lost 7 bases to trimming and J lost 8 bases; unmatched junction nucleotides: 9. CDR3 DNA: TGTGCCAGCATCCGGGACAGGGGGTTTGAGGGCTACACCTTC. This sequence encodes CASIRDRGFEGYTF.